This T cell receptor (beta chain) was sequenced for a study of regulatory T cells. The study's findings and limits: Skewed V and J usage and few unique V-J pairs marked patient repertoires, most in Tregs. Hydrophobic residues at CDR3 positions 6 and 7 were enriched in conventional CD4+ T cells of CD3G-deficient patients.

With respect to this clone: Its antigen is undetermined.

CDR1 is MDHEN and CDR2 is SYDVKM in the germline V gene. The length of the CDR3 is 16 residues. Trimming took 6 bases from V and 3 from J, leaving 21 bases between them. All CD3G-deficient patients showed autoimmunity, more severe in two. At testing, patients were 2 to 39 years old, with reduced naive and increased memory T-cell proportions. CD4+ T cells were divided by sorting: CD25-high CD127-low Tregs, CD25-low CD127-high conventional cells. The primer mix had 52 TRBV and 13 TRBJ primers. The assay was immunoSEQ multiplex PCR, and TCRdb's table has in-frame clones only and misses some. Found here are 30,000 to 40,000 clones, 93% of them singletons; the top ten hold more than 0.75%.

This chain links TRBV28 with TRBJ2-7, with a tentative D call TRBD2 (6 bases). The receptor was derived from a child aged 2-15 years with CD3G deficiency. The specimen was conventional CD4+ T cells sorted from blood. As DNA, the CDR3 is TGTGCCAGCAGCGGGGGTGCGTTGGGAAACTACTACGAGCAGTACTTC. This translates into CASSGGALGNYYEQYF.